Listed below are T cell receptor beta chains from one sample, sequenced in a study of shared clonotypes between healthy human individuals. TCRdb keeps only in-frame clones here, not all; method: immunoSEQ multiplex PCR. This repertoire shows around 500,000 clones, 75% to 85% found once; its top ten account for approximately 13%. What was sequenced was PBMCs. These receptors all come from a woman aged 40-49 years in good health. Some clones in this sample may be carry-over from other donors' samples. Each CDR3 is given with its conserved first and last residue. Each record gives: clone size, D gene, J gene, V gene, CDR3 protein, CDR3 DNA. A D gene is named only where the DNA matches it firmly. Where a row states a size, it is once, few, many or the class of an expanded clone; other rows omit it.

size: -
D: TRBD2
J: TRBJ2-3
V: TRBV5-1
CDR3: CASRPTSGRPRGDTQYF
DNA: TGCGCCAGCAGGCCTACTAGCGGGAGACCCCGGGGCGATACGCAGTATTTT

size: few
D: -
J: TRBJ1-1
V: TRBV6-6
CDR3: CASIRTGGGTEAFF
DNA: TGTGCCAGCATCAGGACGGGCGGTGGCACTGAAGCTTTCTTT

size: once
D: TRBD1
J: TRBJ2-3
V: TRBV5-1
CDR3: CASSWGTGRTDTQYF
DNA: TGCGCCAGCAGCTGGGGGACAGGCCGCACAGATACGCAGTATTTT

size: -
D: -
J: TRBJ2-1
V: TRBV7-9
CDR3: CASSLAGSPYNEQFF
DNA: TGTGCCAGCAGCTTAGCGGGATCCCCTTACAATGAGCAGTTCTTC

size: many
D: TRBD1
J: TRBJ2-3
V: TRBV5-1
CDR3: CASSAPGGSTDTQYF
DNA: TGCGCCAGCAGCGCGCCAGGGGGAAGCACAGATACGCAGTATTTT

size: -
D: -
J: TRBJ1-2
V: TRBV28
CDR3: CATDGGFGYGYTF
DNA: TGTGCCACGGATGGCGGGTTCGGGTATGGCTACACCTTC

size: -
D: TRBD2
J: TRBJ2-3
V: TRBV5-4
CDR3: CASSLRAGGTDTQYF
DNA: TGTGCCAGCAGCTTAAGAGCGGGAGGCACAGATACGCAGTATTTT

size: once
D: -
J: TRBJ1-5
V: TRBV2
CDR3: CASSDPLNQPQHF
DNA: TGTGCCAGCAGTGATCCCCTCAATCAGCCCCAGCATTTT

size: once
D: -
J: TRBJ2-4
V: TRBV1
CDR3: CTSSPRTSGGRKNIQYF
DNA: TGCACCAGCAGCCCCCGAACTAGCGGGGGGAGAAAAAACATTCAGTACTTC

size: -
D: -
J: TRBJ2-1
V: TRBV28
CDR3: CASSLGGYEQFF
DNA: TGTGCCAGCAGTTTAGGGGGCTATGAGCAGTTCTTC

size: -
D: -
J: TRBJ2-3
V: TRBV9
CDR3: CASSVVPETGHGTDTQYF
DNA: TGTGCCAGCAGCGTAGTCCCCGAGACCGGCCATGGCACAGATACGCAGTATTTT

size: -
D: TRBD1
J: TRBJ2-7
V: TRBV2
CDR3: CASQIGTGVPEQYF
DNA: TGTGCCAGCCAAATCGGGACAGGAGTCCCCGAGCAGTACTTC

size: -
D: -
J: TRBJ2-5
V: TRBV29-1
CDR3: CSVEPWAGQETQYF
DNA: TGCAGCGTTGAACCGTGGGCAGGCCAAGAGACCCAGTACTTC

size: -
D: -
J: TRBJ2-5
V: TRBV7-9
CDR3: CASSQTAEQYF
DNA: TGTGCCAGCAGCCAGACGGCGGAGCAGTACTTC

size: many
D: TRBD2
J: TRBJ2-1
V: TRBV18
CDR3: CASSPGTSSYNEQFF
DNA: TGTGCCAGCTCACCCGGGACTAGCTCCTACAATGAGCAGTTCTTC

size: once
D: -
J: TRBJ2-2
V: TRBV6-4
CDR3: CASSESVETNTGELFF
DNA: TGTGCCAGCAGTGAGTCCGTGGAGACGAACACCGGGGAGCTGTTTTTT

size: -
D: -
J: TRBJ1-5
V: TRBV6-6
CDR3: CASNGRGAGNQPQHF
DNA: TGTGCCAGCAATGGACGAGGGGCTGGCAATCAGCCCCAGCATTTT

size: -
D: -
J: TRBJ2-6
V: TRBV28
CDR3: CASSLEVSGANVLTF
DNA: TGTGCCAGCAGTTTAGAGGTTTCTGGGGCCAACGTCCTGACTTTC

size: once
D: -
J: TRBJ2-4
V: TRBV7-8
CDR3: CASSLVSRGIQYF
DNA: TGTGCCAGCAGCTTAGTATCCCGGGGCATTCAGTACTTC

size: -
D: -
J: TRBJ2-6
V: TRBV7-8
CDR3: CASSSLANSGTLSGANVLTF
DNA: TGTGCCAGCAGCTCCCTTGCGAATTCCGGGACCCTCTCTGGGGCCAACGTCCTGACTTTC

size: -
D: TRBD1
J: TRBJ2-1
V: TRBV5-1
CDR3: CASSWTGGSGNEQFF
DNA: TGCGCCAGCAGCTGGACAGGTGGGTCCGGCAATGAGCAGTTCTTC

size: few
D: -
J: TRBJ1-2
V: TRBV28
CDR3: CASSSPKAVKDIDGYTF
DNA: TGTGCCAGCAGTTCCCCGAAGGCGGTAAAGGACATCGATGGCTACACCTTC

size: -
D: -
J: TRBJ1-2
V: TRBV27
CDR3: CASSLSGVGYTF
DNA: TGTGCCAGCAGTTTATCGGGGGTTGGCTACACCTTC

size: few
D: TRBD1
J: TRBJ1-1
V: TRBV6-6
CDR3: CASSWPQGAMNTEAFF
DNA: TGTGCCAGCAGTTGGCCACAGGGGGCTATGAACACTGAAGCTTTCTTT

size: -
D: -
J: TRBJ2-7
V: TRBV19
CDR3: CASSIPGLGRYEQYF
DNA: TGTGCCAGTAGTATACCGGGACTCGGACGGTACGAGCAGTACTTC